This T cell receptor beta chain is from a study of shared clonotypes between healthy human individuals. Study background: The study enrolled a couple of women and a few men aged 18 to 49.

The germline V and J ends were trimmed by 8 bases and 7 bases, with 20 bases remaining between them. This CDR3 is built from 15 residues. Germline CDR1 SNHLY, CDR2 FYNNEI. Turning to this clone: Its target is not known.

Points from the study as a whole: The sharing of 4% to 5.5% of naive CD4 clonotypes was seen across several donors.

Deep level was the assay's run setting. Using immunoSEQ multiplex PCR, the repertoire was profiled, and TCRdb retains in-frame clones only, with some absent. The sample has over a million clones; 65% to 80% are singletons. The receptor was isolated from a man aged 18 to 29 in good health. The chain couples TRBV2 to TRBJ1-4; no reliable D call. Specimen: memory CD4+ T cells sorted from blood. Subset here: CD45RA-negative fraction. The CDR3 nucleotides read TGTGCCAGCCAACGATTCACCGGAAATGGTGAAAAACTGTTTTTT. Its translation: CASQRFTGNGEKLFF.